The clone carrying this T cell receptor beta chain was seen more than once but under ten times. Its antigen is undetermined. TCRdb re-called the 5' RACE reads with MiXCR, one entry per CDR3 protein. The repertoire holds a few hundred thousand distinct CDR3 sequences, with over 9.5% as singletons. The CDR3 runs to 18 residues. The V gene end was trimmed by 3 bases and the J gene end by 0 bases; junction bases not matched to a gene: 8. Donors uniformly comprised healthy Caucasians. The source of the sample is a study of identical twins. Study-wide points: The study reached conclusions through statistical analysis that was cross-sectional, not following the same donors. Models underestimated out-of-frame TCR alpha sharing in monozygotic twins. Within cord blood, abundant beta clonotypes carried fewer insertions, but memory repertoires showed no such trend.

A further study also used this sample, focusing on yellow fever vaccine responses in identical twins.

The sequence came from a woman between 18 and 29 years old in good health. The chain combines TRBV12-3 or TRBV12-4 with TRBJ2-6; the match to TRBD2 covers 7 bases. Sequencing input: memory (CD45RO+) T cells sorted from blood. The CDR3: CASSFYRGGSSGANVLTF. DNA of the CDR3: TGTGCCAGCAGTTTTTACCGGGGAGGGTCCTCTGGGGCCAACGTCCTGACTTTC.